The present TCR beta chain was sequenced within a study of cytomegalovirus exposure and HLA in healthy donors. This CDR3 region has 13 residues. The V end lost 6 bases, the J end lost 8 bases, and 17 bases lay between the germline ends. The germline gives CDR1 SGHDT, CDR2 YYEEEE. In the PCR, 60 Vbeta and 13 Jbeta primers were used. Assay: immunoSEQ multiplex PCR; the TCRdb copy retains only in-frame clones and omits some. The sample holds approximately 160,000 clones; about four fifths are singletons and the top ten take 1%. The sequencing sample was made of PBMCs. The V gene is TRBV5-6, the J gene TRBJ1-1; D gene uncertain. The receptor was isolated from a woman between 45 and 65 years old in good health and CMV-seropositive. The CDR3 reads CASTLLPRSEAFF. CDR3 in DNA: TGTGCCAGCACCCTACTGCCGAGGTCAGAAGCTTTCTTT.